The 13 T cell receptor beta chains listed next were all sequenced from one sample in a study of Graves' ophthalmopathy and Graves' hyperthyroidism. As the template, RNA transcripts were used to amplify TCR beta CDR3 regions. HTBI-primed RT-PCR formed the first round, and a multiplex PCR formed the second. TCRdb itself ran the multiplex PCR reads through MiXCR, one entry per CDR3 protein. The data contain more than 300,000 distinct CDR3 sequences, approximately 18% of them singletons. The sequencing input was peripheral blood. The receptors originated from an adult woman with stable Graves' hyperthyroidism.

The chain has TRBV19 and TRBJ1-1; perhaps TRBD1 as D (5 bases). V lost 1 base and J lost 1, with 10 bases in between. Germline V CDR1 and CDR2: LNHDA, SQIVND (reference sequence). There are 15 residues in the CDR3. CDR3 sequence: CASSIGQKRNTEAFF. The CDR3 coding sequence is TGTGCCAGTAGTATAGGACAGAAAAGGAACACTGAAGCTTTCTTT.

CDR3 region: CSAVQGYEQYF. CDR3 nucleotide sequence: TGCAGTGCTGTACAGGGTTACGAGCAGTACTTC. The chain links TRBV20-1 to TRBJ2-7, with a tentative D call TRBD1 (6 bases). Germline CDR1 reads DFQATT; CDR2 reads SNEGSKA (reference sequence). The CDR3 length is 11 residues. Trimming removed 5 bases at V and 4 bases at J, with 9 bases between.

The CDR3 DNA reads TGTGCCAGCAGAAGGGACACATCTACCTATGGCTACACCTTC. This codes for CASRRDTSTYGYTF. This sequence joins TRBV6-1 and TRBJ1-2, with a tentative D call TRBD1 (6 bases). Trimming took off 6 bases at V and 4 bases at J, with 15 bases between the two ends. The CDR3 totals 14 residues. Germline CDR1 and CDR2: MNHNS and SASEGT.

The CDR3 sequence is CASSYAGQGSPYEQYF. The CDR3 nucleotides read TGTGCCAGCAGTTACGCGGGACAGGGGAGCCCCTACGAGCAGTACTTC. The chain joins TRBV6-5 to TRBJ2-7; 10 bases map to TRBD1. The germline V gene encodes CDR1 MNHEY and CDR2 SVGAGI. This CDR3 has 16 residues. The ends lost 2 bases at V and 2 bases at J; junction bases unmatched: 6.

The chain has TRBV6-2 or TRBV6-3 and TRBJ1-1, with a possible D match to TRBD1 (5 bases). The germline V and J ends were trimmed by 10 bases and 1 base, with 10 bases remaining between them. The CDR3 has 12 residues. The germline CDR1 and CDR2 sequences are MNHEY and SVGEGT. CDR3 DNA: TGTGCCACCTCTCAGGGGAACACTGAAGCTTTCTTT. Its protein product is CATSQGNTEAFF.

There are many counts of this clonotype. The CDR3 sequence: CASKGLAVNTGELFF. Here the CDR3 DNA reads TGTGCCAGCAAAGGACTAGCGGTGAACACCGGGGAGCTGTTTTTT. The V call is TRBV2, the J call TRBJ2-2, with 10 nucleotides matching TRBD2. The junction had 3 bases not matched to a gene; V was cut back by 7 bases and J by 1 base. This CDR3 contains 15 residues. Germline assignment: CDR1 SNHLY and CDR2 FYNNEI.

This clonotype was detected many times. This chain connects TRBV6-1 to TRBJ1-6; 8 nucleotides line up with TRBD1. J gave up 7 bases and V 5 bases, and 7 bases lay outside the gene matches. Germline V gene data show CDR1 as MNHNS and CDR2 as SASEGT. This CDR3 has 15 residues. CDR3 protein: CASSQKTGGNSPLHF. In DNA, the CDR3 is TGTGCCAGCAGTCAAAAAACAGGGGGGAATTCACCCCTCCACTTT.

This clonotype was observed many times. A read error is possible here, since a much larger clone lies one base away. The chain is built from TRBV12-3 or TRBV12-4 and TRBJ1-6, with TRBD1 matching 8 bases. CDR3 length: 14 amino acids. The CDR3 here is CASSRQGRDSHLHF. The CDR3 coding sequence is TGTGCCAGCAGTCGACAGGGGAGGGATTCACACCTCCACTTT.

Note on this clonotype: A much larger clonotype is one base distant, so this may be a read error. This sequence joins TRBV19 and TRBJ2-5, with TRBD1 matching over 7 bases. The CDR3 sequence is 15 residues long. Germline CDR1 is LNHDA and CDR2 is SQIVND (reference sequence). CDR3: CASSTLPGQQETKYF. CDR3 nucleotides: TGTGCCAGTAGTACCCTGCCGGGACAGCAAGAGACCAAGTACTTC.

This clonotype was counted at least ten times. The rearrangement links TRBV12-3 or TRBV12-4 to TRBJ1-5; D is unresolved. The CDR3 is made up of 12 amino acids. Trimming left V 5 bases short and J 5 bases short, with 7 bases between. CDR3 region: CASSITDQPQHF. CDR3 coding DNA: TGTGCCAGCAGTATCACAGATCAGCCCCAGCATTTT.

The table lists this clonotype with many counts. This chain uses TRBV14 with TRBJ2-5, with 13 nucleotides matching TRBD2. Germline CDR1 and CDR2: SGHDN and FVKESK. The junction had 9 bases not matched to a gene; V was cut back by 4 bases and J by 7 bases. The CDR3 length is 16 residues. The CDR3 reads CASSLGLAGPRGTQYF. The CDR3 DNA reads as TGTGCCAGCAGCCTGGGACTAGCGGGGCCTCGGGGGACCCAGTACTTC.

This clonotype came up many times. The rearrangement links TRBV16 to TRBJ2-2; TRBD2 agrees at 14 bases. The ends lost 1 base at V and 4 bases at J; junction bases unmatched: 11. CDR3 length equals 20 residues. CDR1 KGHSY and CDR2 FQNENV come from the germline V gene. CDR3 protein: CASSQFQGLAGDSFTGELFF. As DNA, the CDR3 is TGTGCCAGCAGCCAATTTCAGGGACTAGCGGGAGATTCGTTCACCGGGGAGCTGTTTTTT.

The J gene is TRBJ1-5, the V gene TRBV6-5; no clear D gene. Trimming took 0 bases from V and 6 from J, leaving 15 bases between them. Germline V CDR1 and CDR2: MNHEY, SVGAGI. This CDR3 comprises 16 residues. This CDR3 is CASSYSSYMGGQPQHF. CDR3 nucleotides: TGTGCCAGCAGTTACTCGAGTTATATGGGTGGTCAGCCCCAGCATTTT.